Shown below are 18 T cell receptor beta chains from a single sample sequenced in a study of blood T cell repertoires in COVID-19. Profiling relied on immunoSEQ multiplex PCR, and the TCRdb table lists in-frame clones only, not all of them. This sample has over 250,000 clones; about 89% occur once, and the top ten carry roughly an eighth. The specimen was peripheral blood. Receptor source: a woman in her sixties or seventies with acute or convalescent COVID-19.

V usage is TRBV28 and J usage is TRBJ1-3; D call uncertain. Between the trimmed V and J ends, which lost 7 bases and 0 bases, there was a span of 13 bases. Germline loops: CDR1 MDHEN, CDR2 SYDVKM. This CDR3 is 15 amino acids long. The CDR3 here is CASTFLGSSGNTIYF. The CDR3 nucleotides are TGTGCCAGCACCTTCCTCGGGAGCTCTGGAAACACCATATATTTT.

Only a few counts were recorded for this clone. V usage is TRBV12-3 or TRBV12-4 and J usage is TRBJ1-2; D gene ambiguous. Between the trimmed V and J ends, which lost 7 bases and 4 bases, there was a span of 13 bases. This CDR3 spans 13 amino acids. In DNA, the CDR3 is TGTGCCAGCACCTCGAGGGCCGTCTATGGCTACACCTTC. It is translated as CASTSRAVYGYTF.

This clone was seen only once. The chain employs TRBV2 and TRBJ1-2, with D perhaps matching TRBD1 (5 bases). The V end was cut by 5 bases, the J end by 2 bases, with 9 bases between. The CDR3 totals 13 residues. Germline V gene lookup returns CDR1 SNHLY and CDR2 FYNNEI. CDR3 DNA: TGTGCCAGCAGTTGGGACTCAAACTATGGCTACACCTTC. Protein product: CASSWDSNYGYTF. The variable domain in full, with the rest retrieved from reference TRBV2 and TRBJ1-2, is EPEVTQTPSHQVTQMGQEVILRCVPISNHLYFYWYRQILGQKVEFLVSFYNNEISEKSEIFDDQFSVERPDGSNFTLKIRSTKLEDSAMYFCASSWDSNYGYTFGSGTRLTVV.

The V and J genes are TRBV5-1 and TRBJ1-2, with TRBD1 matching 7 bases. Germline assignment: CDR1 SGHRS and CDR2 YFSETQ. This CDR3 spans 15 amino acids. The V and J ends lost 1 base and 7 bases, in that order; junction bases with no gene match: 10. CDR3: CASSLTDARTGGYTF. For the CDR3, the DNA is TGCGCCAGCAGCTTGACGGACGCACGGACAGGTGGCTACACCTTC.

This chain joins TRBV2 and TRBJ2-1; possible D gene TRBD1, 6 bases. Germline V lookup: CDR1 SNHLY, CDR2 FYNNEI. The CDR3 is made up of 16 amino acids. V dropped 8 bases and J dropped 8 bases, with 25 bases sitting between them. Here the CDR3 reads CASLSGGIGPTDEQFF. DNA for the CDR3: TGTGCCAGCCTGTCTGGGGGCATTGGGCCTACAGATGAGCAGTTCTTC.

The chain links TRBV5-8 to TRBJ1-4; D is unclear. CDR1 SGHTS and CDR2 YDEGEE come from the germline V gene. V was pared by 4 bases and J by 0 bases, with 10 bases between. CDR3 length equals 15 residues. Written as DNA, the CDR3 is TGTGCCAGCAGCCTTTACAGAGCAACTAATGAAAAACTGTTTTTT. Translated: CASSLYRATNEKLFF.

The V gene is TRBV28, the J gene TRBJ2-2; D may be TRBD1 (6 bases). The CDR3 contains 15 residues. Deletions cut 1 base from V and 6 bases from J, with 12 bases between. From germline, CDR1 is MDHEN and CDR2 SYDVKM. The CDR3 coding sequence is TGTGCCAGCAGTTTATATAGACCAGGGGCCGGGGAGCTGTTTTTT. Encoded protein: CASSLYRPGAGELFF.

The genes are TRBV12-5 and TRBJ2-7; no clear D. Trimming shortened V by 1 base and J by 0 bases, and 16 bases separated the two germline ends. Germline assignment: CDR1 LGHNT and CDR2 FRNRAP. The CDR3 consists of 17 residues. The CDR3 DNA sequence: TGTGCTAGTGGTTTGGCCTATCGACACAATAGCTCCTACGAGCAGTACTTC. Protein product: CASGLAYRHNSSYEQYF.

The chain uses TRBV28 and TRBJ1-3, with no clear D. Germline V gene data show CDR1 as MDHEN and CDR2 as SYDVKM. The CDR3 covers 14 residues. Trimming removed 7 bases from V and 2 bases from J, with 12 bases in between. CDR3: CASIGKGAGNTIYF. CDR3 bases: TGTGCCAGCATCGGTAAGGGAGCTGGAAACACCATATATTTT. Based on the CDR3 plus reference TRBV28 and TRBJ1-3, the full variable domain is DVKVTQSSRYLVKRTGEKVFLECVQDMDHENMFWYRQDPGLGLRLIYFSYDVKMKEKGDIPEGYSVSREKKERFSLILESASTNQTSMYLCASIGKGAGNTIYFGEGSWLTVV.

This clone has a handful of counts. Here the CDR3 DNA reads TGTGCCAGCAGCTCCGATCAGGGGCGGCACACCGGGGAGCTGTTTTTT. It encodes CASSSDQGRHTGELFF. V gene TRBV7-9 combines with J gene TRBJ2-2, with D maybe TRBD1 (6 bases). Germline lookup yields CDR1 SEHNR and CDR2 FQNEAQ (reference sequence). The CDR3 extends over 16 amino acids. The germline V and J ends were trimmed by 4 bases and 3 bases, with 15 bases remaining between them.

The chain is built from TRBV27 and TRBJ2-2, with D hard to call. Trimming took off 3 bases at V and 4 bases at J, with 12 bases between the two ends. From germline, CDR1 is MNHEY and CDR2 SMNVEV (reference sequence). The CDR3 has 15 residues. CDR3 amino acids: CASSFQSFITGELFF. CDR3 in DNA: TGTGCCAGCAGTTTCCAGTCGTTTATCACCGGGGAGCTGTTTTTT.

This clone was seen just once. The gene calls are TRBV5-1 and TRBJ1-1; TRBD1 matches at 9 bases. The CDR3 runs to 14 residues. The V gene end was trimmed by 0 bases and the J gene end by 3 bases; junction bases not matched to a gene: 0. Germline V gene lookup returns CDR1 SGHRS and CDR2 YFSETQ. In nucleotides, the CDR3 is TGCGCCAGCAGCTTGGGGACAGGGGACACTGAAGCTTTCTTT. Translation gives CASSLGTGDTEAFF.

The chain uses TRBV15 and TRBJ2-2; a weak D match, TRBD2 (6 bases). This CDR3 is built from 16 residues. Between the trimmed V and J ends, which lost 5 bases and 0 bases, there was a span of 13 bases. Germline V gene lookup returns CDR1 LNHNV and CDR2 YYDKDF (reference sequence). DNA of the CDR3: TGTGCCACCAGCTCCCGGAGGGGACCGAACACCGGGGAGCTGTTTTTT. As protein: CATSSRRGPNTGELFF.

The chain couples TRBV7-2 to TRBJ2-2; possibly TRBD1 for D (6 bases). The CDR3 length is 14 residues. Trimming removed 5 bases at V and 6 bases at J, with 13 bases between. Germline lookup yields CDR1 SGHTA and CDR2 FQGNSA. The CDR3 protein is CASSPQTGPGELFF. DNA of the CDR3: TGTGCCAGCAGCCCTCAGACAGGCCCCGGGGAGCTGTTTTTT. The full variable domain, completed using reference TRBV7-2 and TRBJ2-2, is GAGVSQSPSNKVTEKGKDVELRCDPISGHTALYWYRQSLGQGLEFLIYFQGNSAPDKSGLPSDRFSAERTGGSVSTLTIQRTQQEDSAVYLCASSPQTGPGELFFGEGSRLTVL.

The genes are TRBV3-1 (or the pseudogene TRBV3-2) and TRBJ1-5; 8 bases align to TRBD1. The CDR3 length is 17 residues. With V trimmed by 1 base and J by 5 bases, 10 bases remained unmatched. The germline V gene has CDR1 LGHDT and CDR2 YNNKEL (reference sequence). In DNA form, the CDR3 reads TGTGCCAGCAGCCAAGGACCGAGGCAGGGGGCATATCAGCCCCAGCATTTT. Protein product: CASSQGPRQGAYQPQHF.

This chain connects TRBV15 to TRBJ2-1; 11 bases are shared with TRBD2. Germline V gene sequence: CDR1 LNHNV, CDR2 YYDKDF (reference sequence). V was clipped by 1 base and J by 7 bases; unmatched bases: 3. The CDR3 is made up of 15 amino acids. The CDR3 protein is CATSRGSGRGNEQFF. CDR3 nucleotides: TGTGCCACCAGCAGAGGTAGCGGGAGGGGGAATGAGCAGTTCTTC.

This chain connects TRBV28 to TRBJ1-5; D unclear. The V gene lost 5 bases and the J gene lost 0 bases, with 11 bases spanning the gap. The CDR3 totals 15 residues. The germline V gene encodes CDR1 MDHEN and CDR2 SYDVKM. The CDR3 here is CASSPTTHSNQPQHF. The CDR3 bases are TGTGCCAGCAGTCCTACTACTCATAGCAATCAGCCCCAGCATTTT.

The chain carries TRBV7-3 and TRBJ2-2; 7 bases fit TRBD2. J gave up 2 bases and V 0 bases, and 12 bases lay outside the gene matches. The CDR3 runs to 19 residues. Germline CDR1 reads SGHTA; CDR2 reads FQGTGA. CDR3 amino acids: CASSLTSVRRGTNTGELFF. CDR3 DNA: TGTGCCAGCAGCTTAACGAGTGTCCGGCGGGGGACCAACACCGGGGAGCTGTTTTTT.